This TCR beta chain was obtained from a study of T cell repertoires in cytomegalovirus infection. On the study more broadly: Peptides in the study included HLA-C-restricted and HLA-B-restricted CMV epitopes. Through public TCR beta signatures, both CMV infection and matching HLA type were indicated. Study conclusions and caveats: In two of eight donors, the top clonotype was HLA-C-restricted CMV-specific.

This CDR3 has 13 residues. CDR1 SGHTA and CDR2 FQGNSA come from the germline V gene. The V and J ends lost 2 bases and 0 bases respectively, with 3 bases between them. MiXCR was run by TCRdb on the reads, yielding one entry per CDR3 protein. The sample holds 160,000 or so distinct CDR3 sequences, about 22% seen once. The table lists this clonotype with a few counts. Its antigen is unidentified. The source of this sequence is a human donor in good health (CMV status not recorded). Some clones in this sample may be carry-over from other donors' samples. Sequences were derived from CD8+ T cells from cultured PBMCs, sampled from culture after CMV antigen stimulation. The chain uses TRBV7-2 and TRBJ2-3, with no clear D. In DNA, the CDR3 is TGTGCCAGCAGCTTACCTAGCACAGATACGCAGTATTTT. It codes for CASSLPSTDTQYF.